One and the same sample provided the 12 T cell receptor beta chains below, sequenced in a study of CD8+CD57+ T cells in acquired aplastic anemia. TCR beta VDJ and CDR3 were profiled, and genomic DNA was the template. TCRdb reprocessed the reads with MiXCR, giving one entry per CDR3 protein. The sample shows 400,000 to 450,000 distinct CDR3 sequences, 65% to 80% of them seen only once. Sample: sorted CD4+, CD8+, or CD8+CD57+ T cells (not recorded which) from PBMCs. Receptor source: a human donor in good health, serving as a control.

Regarding this clonotype: Mismatch with germline at one junction end may stem from a read error. The chain links TRBV7-2 to TRBJ1-6; D perhaps matches TRBD1 (6 bases). CDR3 length equals 14 residues. CDR1 is SGHTA, CDR2 FQGNSA, per germline. This CDR3 reads CASSLALDSEQFFF. Written as DNA, the CDR3 is TGTGCCAGCAGCTTAGCCTTGGACAGCGAGCAGTTCTTCTTT.

The chain uses TRBV5-4 and TRBJ2-7; D is unresolved. Trimming stripped 4 bases from V and 12 bases from J, with 23 bases between. Germline values: CDR1 SGHNT, CDR2 YYREEE (reference sequence). The CDR3 sequence is 14 residues long. The CDR3 DNA follows: TGTGCCAGCAGCGGAGAAGCTGGCCCCAACCGTGCGTACTTC. Residues: CASSGEAGPNRAYF.

Notes on this clonotype: The junction does not match germline at one end; this may be a read error. This sequence joins TRBV10-3 and TRBJ1-6; no definite D call. The CDR3 totals 19 residues. CDR1 and CDR2 from the germline V gene are ENHRY and SYGVKD. The CDR3: CASSEVKTAVLSGNSPLDF. DNA of the CDR3: TGTGCCAGCAGTGAAGTTAAGACGGCGGTCTTAAGTGGTAATTCACCCCTCGACTTT.

This clonotype was found many times. V and J are TRBV5-5 and TRBJ1-6, with D perhaps matching TRBD1 (5 bases). Trimming pared 0 bases from V and 8 bases from J, leaving 12 bases between. The CDR3 runs to 15 residues. Germline lookup yields CDR1 SGHKS and CDR2 YYEKEE (reference sequence). The CDR3 here is CASSLDLGQDSPLHF. CDR3 nucleotides: TGTGCCAGCAGCTTGGATCTGGGGCAGGATTCACCCCTCCACTTT. The full variable domain, in which reference TRBV5-5 and TRBJ1-6 provide the parts outside the CDR3, is DAGVTQSPTHLIKTRGQQVTLRCSPISGHKSVSWYQQVLGQGPQFIFQYYEKEERGRGNFPDRFSARQFPNYSSELNVNALLLGDSALYLCASSLDLGQDSPLHFGNGTRLTVT.

The table lists this clonotype with many counts. V is TRBV20-1 and J is TRBJ1-5; maybe TRBD1 (5 bases). V lost 4 bases, J lost 0 bases, and 19 bases lay in between. CDR3 length: 17 residues. Germline V gene sequence: CDR1 DFQATT, CDR2 SNEGSKA (reference sequence). Here the CDR3 reads CSATSPGAGSSNQPQHF. CDR3 DNA sequence: TGCAGTGCTACCTCCCCTGGGGCAGGGAGTAGCAATCAGCCCCAGCATTTT.

The chain couples TRBV7-3 to TRBJ1-1; weak D call: TRBD1 (6 bases). The ends were cut back, 4 bases at V and 14 bases at J, with 20 bases in the middle. The CDR3 extends over 13 amino acids. Germline CDR1 reads SGHTA; CDR2 reads FQGTGA. The CDR3 nucleotides are TGTGCCAGCAGCTGGGGGGGGAGGACAGACGCCTTCTTT. Its protein is CASSWGGRTDAFF.

The CDR3 sequence: CSASPDVIKNIQYF. CDR3 sequence (DNA): TGCAGTGCTAGTCCCGACGTCATCAAAAACATTCAGTACTTC. This chain links TRBV20-1 with TRBJ2-7; D not resolved. The J call may be incorrect, as the DNA end agrees better with TRBJ2-4. Germline CDR1 is DFQATT and CDR2 is SNEGSKA (reference sequence). The CDR3 totals 14 residues.

The chain links TRBV11-1 to TRBJ1-2; D is uncertain. The germline CDR1 and CDR2 sequences are SGHAT and FQDESV (reference sequence). The CDR3 runs to 12 residues. Deletions cut 6 bases from V and 7 bases from J, with 12 bases between. CDR3 coding DNA: TGTGCCAGCAGAGTTACAGAATCTGGCTACACCTTC. Protein: CASRVTESGYTF. Complete variable domain (other parts from reference TRBV11-1 and TRBJ1-2): EAEVAQSPRYKITEKSQAVAFWCDPISGHATLYWYRQILGQGPELLVQFQDESVVDDSQLPKDRFSAERLKGVDSTLKIQPAELGDSAMYLCASRVTESGYTFGSGTRLTVV.

This clonotype was counted ten times or more. The CDR3 reads CASSLGLAGSTDTQYF. CDR3 in DNA: TGTGCCAGCAGCTTGGGGCTGGCGGGGAGCACAGATACGCAGTATTTT. The chain employs TRBV7-2 and TRBJ2-3, with D possibly matching TRBD2 (6 bases). The CDR3 loop spans 16 amino acids. The germline gives CDR1 SGHTA, CDR2 FQGNSA. V was cut by 3 bases and J by 0 bases, with 13 bases left in between.

The rearrangement uses TRBV20-1 and TRBJ1-6; perhaps TRBD1 as D (6 bases). The V gene lost 6 bases and the J gene lost 14 bases, with 23 bases spanning the gap. The CDR3 covers 14 residues. Germline lookup yields CDR1 DFQATT and CDR2 SNEGSKA (reference sequence). The CDR3 DNA reads as TGCAGTGCCCTCGACACAGGGAAGGCACGGGCCCTCCACTTT. As protein: CSALDTGKARALHF.

Turning to this clonotype: At one end the junction does not follow the germline gene, possibly because of a read error. V usage is TRBV19 and J usage is TRBJ2-7; 11 bases fit TRBD1. This CDR3 is built from 17 residues. The germline CDR1 and CDR2 sequences are LNHDA and SQIVND (reference sequence). The CDR3: CASSMDRGLDTQYFGHF. The CDR3 coding sequence is TGTGCCAGTAGTATGGACAGGGGGCTCGATACGCAGTACTTTGGGCACTTC.

The CDR3 DNA follows: TGCAGTGCTAGAGGGGGTAGCTTCGGCGAGCAGTACGTC. It codes for CSARGGSFGEQYV. The chain is built from TRBV20-1 and TRBJ2-7; no reliable D call. The CDR3 has 13 amino acids. Looked up from germline, CDR1 is DFQATT and CDR2 is SNEGSKA (reference sequence). The V end lost 1 base, the J end lost 6 bases, and 13 bases lay between the germline ends.